Listed below are T cell receptor beta chains from one sample, sequenced in a study of technical replicates of blood from four donors. TCRdb's table, derived via immunoSEQ multiplex PCR, lists solely in-frame clones and lacks some. The repertoire has roughly 100,000 clones, around 96% of them found once; the top ten carry approximately 0.21%. Sequenced material: T cells isolated from PBMCs. The source is a human donor in good health. The CDR3 runs from the conserved cysteine through the conserved F or W. D genes are given only for firm matches. Some rows have no size entry. The others give once, few or many, or a class for an expanded clone.

d_call: TRBD1; clone_size: NA; cdr3_length: 16; v_call: TRBV15; j_call: TRBJ1-4; cdr3_aa: CATSRDQGGVYEKLFF; cdr3_nt: TGTGCCACCAGCAGAGATCAAGGGGGCGTTTATGAAAAACTGTTTTTT
d_call: NA; clone_size: NA; cdr3_length: 12; v_call: TRBV7-9; j_call: TRBJ2-1; cdr3_aa: CASSPQWHEQFF; cdr3_nt: TGTGCCAGCAGCCCCCAGTGGCATGAGCAGTTCTTC
d_call: TRBD2; clone_size: NA; cdr3_length: 14; v_call: TRBV6-6; j_call: TRBJ2-3; cdr3_aa: CASSSTSSGDTQYF; cdr3_nt: TGTGCCAGCAGTTCGACTAGCTCGGGGGATACGCAGTATTTT
d_call: NA; clone_size: NA; cdr3_length: 14; v_call: TRBV9; j_call: TRBJ2-3; cdr3_aa: CASSVGGRVDTQYF; cdr3_nt: TGTGCCAGCAGCGTCGGGGGGCGTGTAGATACGCAGTATTTT
d_call: TRBD2; clone_size: NA; cdr3_length: 17; v_call: TRBV11-1; j_call: TRBJ2-7; cdr3_aa: CASSSEGLAGVSYEQYF; cdr3_nt: TGTGCCAGCAGCTCGGAGGGACTAGCGGGGGTGTCCTACGAGCAGTACTTC
d_call: TRBD1; clone_size: NA; cdr3_length: 18; v_call: TRBV18; j_call: TRBJ2-6; cdr3_aa: CASSPALTGGQYTNVLTF; cdr3_nt: TGTGCCAGCTCACCAGCCCTTACAGGGGGCCAGTACACCAACGTCCTGACTTTC
d_call: TRBD2; clone_size: NA; cdr3_length: 15; v_call: TRBV30; j_call: TRBJ2-3; cdr3_aa: CAWASGGAGRDTQYF; cdr3_nt: TGTGCCTGGGCTAGCGGGGGGGCCGGTAGAGATACGCAGTATTTT
d_call: TRBD1; clone_size: NA; cdr3_length: 13; v_call: TRBV7-9; j_call: TRBJ2-1; cdr3_aa: CASSLGQGNEQFF; cdr3_nt: TGTGCCAGCAGCCTAGGACAGGGCAATGAGCAGTTCTTC
d_call: TRBD2; clone_size: NA; cdr3_length: 14; v_call: TRBV28; j_call: TRBJ2-7; cdr3_aa: CASIRRGSGFKGYF; cdr3_nt: TGTGCCAGCATCAGAAGAGGTAGCGGGTTTAAGGGGTACTTC
d_call: NA; clone_size: NA; cdr3_length: 16; v_call: TRBV29-1; j_call: TRBJ2-7; cdr3_aa: CSVEDAKGGGGYEQYF; cdr3_nt: TGCAGCGTTGAAGACGCAAAGGGTGGGGGCGGCTACGAGCAGTACTTC
d_call: NA; clone_size: once; cdr3_length: 15; v_call: TRBV5-5; j_call: TRBJ1-2; cdr3_aa: CASSLGEGIHYGYTF; cdr3_nt: TGTGCCAGCAGCTTGGGGGAGGGGATACACTATGGCTACACCTTC
d_call: TRBD2; clone_size: NA; cdr3_length: 16; v_call: TRBV9; j_call: TRBJ2-3; cdr3_aa: CASSVRLAGVADTQYF; cdr3_nt: TGTGCCAGCAGCGTGAGACTAGCGGGGGTTGCAGATACGCAGTATTTT
d_call: TRBD1; clone_size: NA; cdr3_length: 19; v_call: TRBV2; j_call: TRBJ1-2; cdr3_aa: CASIGVKRPQGARNYGYTF; cdr3_nt: TGTGCCAGCATCGGGGTAAAGCGCCCACAGGGGGCAAGGAACTATGGCTACACCTTC
d_call: TRBD2; clone_size: NA; cdr3_length: 16; v_call: TRBV13; j_call: TRBJ2-1; cdr3_aa: CASSAFGLAVYNEQFF; cdr3_nt: TGTGCCAGCAGCGCCTTTGGACTAGCGGTCTACAATGAGCAGTTCTTC
d_call: NA; clone_size: NA; cdr3_length: 14; v_call: TRBV27; j_call: TRBJ2-2; cdr3_aa: CASSHEGSTGELFF; cdr3_nt: TGTGCCAGCAGTCATGAGGGATCAACCGGGGAGCTGTTTTTT
d_call: TRBD2; clone_size: NA; cdr3_length: 14; v_call: TRBV11-2; j_call: TRBJ2-7; cdr3_aa: CASSYTSGSYEQYF; cdr3_nt: TGTGCCAGCAGCTACACTAGCGGGAGCTACGAGCAGTACTTC
d_call: NA; clone_size: NA; cdr3_length: 13; v_call: TRBV10-3; j_call: TRBJ2-7; cdr3_aa: CAIRRTETPEQYF; cdr3_nt: TGTGCCATCAGAAGGACAGAGACCCCCGAGCAGTACTTC
d_call: TRBD1; clone_size: NA; cdr3_length: 16; v_call: TRBV19; j_call: TRBJ1-1; cdr3_aa: CASRIRDRGGSTEAFF; cdr3_nt: TGTGCCAGTAGGATACGGGACAGGGGAGGGAGCACTGAAGCTTTCTTT
d_call: NA; clone_size: NA; cdr3_length: 15; v_call: TRBV11-3; j_call: TRBJ1-6; cdr3_aa: CASSLVATVNSPLHF; cdr3_nt: TGTGCCAGCAGCTTAGTGGCCACAGTGAATTCACCCCTCCACTTT
d_call: NA; clone_size: once; cdr3_length: 14; v_call: TRBV5-1; j_call: TRBJ2-1; cdr3_aa: CASSLAKEGSEQFF; cdr3_nt: TGCGCCAGCAGCTTGGCGAAAGAAGGGAGTGAGCAGTTCTTC
d_call: NA; clone_size: NA; cdr3_length: 13; v_call: TRBV13; j_call: TRBJ1-1; cdr3_aa: CASSEQPNTEAFF; cdr3_nt: TGTGCCAGCAGCGAGCAACCGAACACTGAAGCTTTCTTT
d_call: NA; clone_size: NA; cdr3_length: 13; v_call: TRBV4-1; j_call: TRBJ1-1; cdr3_aa: CASSQDQGGEAFF; cdr3_nt: TGCGCCAGCAGCCAAGATCAAGGGGGTGAAGCTTTCTTT
d_call: NA; clone_size: once; cdr3_length: 11; v_call: TRBV6-1; j_call: TRBJ2-7; cdr3_aa: CASRAAGEQYF; cdr3_nt: TGTGCCAGCAGGGCGGCAGGGGAGCAGTACTTC
d_call: TRBD1; clone_size: few; cdr3_length: 14; v_call: TRBV9; j_call: TRBJ1-1; cdr3_aa: CASSVAGTGVEAFF; cdr3_nt: TGTGCCAGCAGCGTAGCCGGGACAGGAGTTGAAGCTTTCTTT
d_call: NA; clone_size: NA; cdr3_length: 12; v_call: TRBV10-3; j_call: TRBJ2-2; cdr3_aa: CAISGQPGELFF; cdr3_nt: TGTGCCATCAGTGGGCAACCCGGGGAGCTGTTTTTT
d_call: TRBD1; clone_size: NA; cdr3_length: 15; v_call: TRBV29-1; j_call: TRBJ1-2; cdr3_aa: CSAGGQGSSNYGYTF; cdr3_nt: TGCAGCGCCGGTGGACAGGGCTCTTCTAACTATGGCTACACCTTC
d_call: NA; clone_size: NA; cdr3_length: 15; v_call: TRBV7-2; j_call: TRBJ2-7; cdr3_aa: CASSLPLGASYEQYF; cdr3_nt: TGTGCCAGCAGCCTACCTCTAGGGGCCTCCTACGAGCAGTACTTC
d_call: NA; clone_size: NA; cdr3_length: 15; v_call: TRBV6-1; j_call: TRBJ1-1; cdr3_aa: CASNQGGGLRDLAFF; cdr3_nt: TGTGCCAGCAACCAGGGAGGGGGATTAAGAGACTTGGCTTTCTTT
d_call: NA; clone_size: NA; cdr3_length: 15; v_call: TRBV7-2; j_call: TRBJ2-3; cdr3_aa: CASSTRGLARDTQYF; cdr3_nt: TGTGCCAGCAGCACCCGAGGGCTAGCGAGGGATACGCAGTATTTT
d_call: TRBD2; clone_size: once; cdr3_length: 15; v_call: TRBV4-1; j_call: TRBJ2-1; cdr3_aa: CASSHPTSGVIEQFF; cdr3_nt: TGCGCCAGCAGCCACCCTACTAGCGGGGTTATTGAGCAGTTCTTC
d_call: NA; clone_size: NA; cdr3_length: 14; v_call: TRBV9; j_call: TRBJ2-1; cdr3_aa: CASSPPIGGNEQFF; cdr3_nt: TGTGCCAGCAGCCCCCCCATAGGGGGCAATGAGCAGTTCTTC
d_call: NA; clone_size: NA; cdr3_length: 11; v_call: TRBV6-1; j_call: TRBJ2-7; cdr3_aa: CASSELEAGDF; cdr3_nt: TGTGCCAGCAGTGAATTAGAGGCAGGGGACTTC
d_call: TRBD1; clone_size: NA; cdr3_length: 18; v_call: TRBV4-1; j_call: TRBJ2-3; cdr3_aa: CASSQVGLGGVFTDTQYF; cdr3_nt: TGCGCCAGCAGCCAAGTCGGTCTAGGGGGCGTTTTCACAGATACGCAGTATTTT
d_call: TRBD1; clone_size: NA; cdr3_length: 17; v_call: TRBV7-8; j_call: TRBJ1-2; cdr3_aa: CASSPQPPGGLTDGYTF; cdr3_nt: TGTGCCAGCAGCCCCCAGCCTCCAGGGGGCTTAACGGATGGCTACACCTTC
d_call: NA; clone_size: once; cdr3_length: 12; v_call: TRBV11-2; j_call: TRBJ1-2; cdr3_aa: CASSLGGAGYTF; cdr3_nt: TGTGCCAGCAGCTTGGGGGGGGCTGGCTACACCTTC
d_call: NA; clone_size: once; cdr3_length: 11; v_call: TRBV5-4; j_call: TRBJ1-1; cdr3_aa: CASSYAGQAFF; cdr3_nt: TGTGCCAGCAGCTATGCGGGGCAAGCTTTCTTT
d_call: TRBD2; clone_size: NA; cdr3_length: 13; v_call: TRBV5-6; j_call: TRBJ2-5; cdr3_aa: CASSRLAGETQYF; cdr3_nt: TGTGCCAGCAGCAGGCTAGCGGGAGAGACCCAGTACTTC
d_call: TRBD1; clone_size: once; cdr3_length: 13; v_call: TRBV5-1; j_call: TRBJ1-4; cdr3_aa: CASSLIDRGKLFF; cdr3_nt: TGCGCCAGCAGCTTGATCGACAGGGGAAAACTGTTTTTT
d_call: TRBD1; clone_size: NA; cdr3_length: 15; v_call: TRBV5-1; j_call: TRBJ1-2; cdr3_aa: CASSSTGTEGYGYTF; cdr3_nt: TGCGCCAGCAGCTCCACCGGGACAGAAGGCTATGGCTACACCTTC
d_call: TRBD2; clone_size: NA; cdr3_length: 16; v_call: TRBV10-1; j_call: TRBJ2-1; cdr3_aa: CASSESAGGPYNEQFF; cdr3_nt: TGCGCCAGCAGTGAGTCAGCGGGAGGGCCATACAATGAGCAGTTCTTC
d_call: TRBD1; clone_size: NA; cdr3_length: 13; v_call: TRBV29-1; j_call: TRBJ1-2; cdr3_aa: CSVGRGTSQGYTF; cdr3_nt: TGCAGCGTTGGCAGGGGGACCTCTCAAGGCTACACCTTC
d_call: NA; clone_size: NA; cdr3_length: 15; v_call: TRBV5-1; j_call: TRBJ1-2; cdr3_aa: CASSLESGERSPSTF; cdr3_nt: TGCGCCAGCAGCTTGGAGTCAGGGGAACGTAGCCCTAGCACCTTC
d_call: NA; clone_size: NA; cdr3_length: 14; v_call: TRBV18; j_call: TRBJ2-3; cdr3_aa: CASSPPSAVDTQYF; cdr3_nt: TGTGCCAGCTCACCACCGTCTGCGGTGGATACGCAGTATTTT
d_call: TRBD2; clone_size: once; cdr3_length: 20; v_call: TRBV14; j_call: TRBJ2-3; cdr3_aa: CASSQDAWRTSGTFSNTQYF; cdr3_nt: TGTGCCAGCAGCCAAGATGCATGGAGAACTAGCGGGACTTTTTCCAATACGCAGTATTTT
d_call: NA; clone_size: NA; cdr3_length: 15; v_call: TRBV4-1; j_call: TRBJ2-3; cdr3_aa: CASSQDPGATDTQYF; cdr3_nt: TGCGCCAGCAGCCAAGATCCCGGAGCCACAGATACGCAGTATTTT
d_call: NA; clone_size: NA; cdr3_length: 16; v_call: TRBV6-1; j_call: TRBJ2-3; cdr3_aa: CASSESRARPTDTQYF; cdr3_nt: TGTGCCAGCAGTGAATCCAGAGCGAGACCCACAGATACGCAGTATTTT
d_call: TRBD2; clone_size: NA; cdr3_length: 14; v_call: TRBV7-9; j_call: TRBJ2-2; cdr3_aa: CASSFAGGTGELFF; cdr3_nt: TGTGCCAGCAGCTTCGCGGGAGGCACCGGGGAGCTGTTTTTT
d_call: TRBD1; clone_size: NA; cdr3_length: 13; v_call: TRBV7-9; j_call: TRBJ2-1; cdr3_aa: CASSSTGRYEQFF; cdr3_nt: TGTGCCAGCAGCTCGACAGGGAGATATGAGCAGTTCTTC
d_call: NA; clone_size: NA; cdr3_length: 15; v_call: TRBV15; j_call: TRBJ2-4; cdr3_aa: CATSVPSGVKNIQYF; cdr3_nt: TGTGCCACCAGCGTGCCGTCTGGAGTCAAAAACATTCAGTACTTC
d_call: NA; clone_size: NA; cdr3_length: 13; v_call: TRBV4-1; j_call: TRBJ1-2; cdr3_aa: CASSPGDLVGYTF; cdr3_nt: TGCGCCAGCAGCCCGGGGGATTTGGTGGGCTACACCTTC